What follows are 14 T cell receptor beta chains derived from one specimen sequenced in a study of cytomegalovirus exposure and HLA in healthy donors. Primers for the PCR totalled 60 Vbeta and 13 Jbeta. The assay was immunoSEQ multiplex PCR, and TCRdb's table has in-frame clones only and misses some. Of about 140,000 clones listed, roughly 76% are singletons. The sequencing sample was made of PBMCs. Source of these receptors: a female donor in good health and CMV-seronegative.

The genes are TRBV6-1 and TRBJ1-1; D is possibly TRBD1 (6 bases). Trimming pared 3 bases from V and 6 bases from J, leaving 8 bases between. The length of the CDR3 is 12 residues. Germline CDR1 and CDR2: MNHNS and SASEGT. This CDR3 is CASSEDSPEAFF. The CDR3 DNA follows: TGTGCCAGCAGTGAGGACAGTCCTGAAGCTTTCTTT.

The chain combines TRBV28 with TRBJ1-5; no firm D call. Trimming took off 7 bases at V and 4 bases at J, with 17 bases between the two ends. The germline V gene has CDR1 MDHEN and CDR2 SYDVKM. The CDR3 runs to 15 residues. CDR3 in amino acids: CASTARWGENQPQHF. The CDR3 DNA reads TGTGCCAGCACCGCAAGATGGGGAGAAAATCAGCCCCAGCATTTT.

The chain combines TRBV10-3 with TRBJ2-7, with 7 bases lining up with TRBD1. Unmatched junction bases numbered 17, after V lost 2 bases and J lost 4 bases. Germline CDR1 is ENHRY and CDR2 is SYGVKD. The CDR3 consists of 18 residues. Here the CDR3 DNA reads TGTGCCATCAGTGAGCCAGCACAACGACAGGGATTGACGTACGAGCAGTACTTC. Its protein product is CAISEPAQRQGLTYEQYF.

The gene calls are TRBV28 and TRBJ2-1; D is perhaps TRBD2 (5 bases). The CDR3 runs to 12 residues. Germline assignment: CDR1 MDHEN and CDR2 SYDVKM. V was pared by 3 bases and J by 10 bases, with 10 bases between. CDR3 loop: CASSFGVAEQFF. In DNA form, the CDR3 reads TGTGCCAGCAGTTTTGGGGTAGCGGAGCAGTTCTTC.

Only a few counts were recorded for this clone. V gene TRBV7-2 combines with J gene TRBJ1-5; D possibly corresponds to TRBD1 (5 bases). The CDR3 is made up of 13 amino acids. CDR1 is SGHTA, CDR2 FQGNSA, per germline. V was pared by 5 bases and J by 4 bases, with 9 bases between. The CDR3 coding sequence is TGTGCCAGCAGCACCCGACAGAATCAGCCCCAGCATTTT. Translating it yields CASSTRQNQPQHF.

The chain has TRBV21-1 and TRBJ2-7; TRBD2 reflects the table's D call only, with no check against the DNA. TRBV21-1 is flagged as a pseudogene. The CDR3 runs 15 residues. The chain's CDR3 is CASSKVVLAPYEQYF. The DNA of the CDR3 is TGTGCCAGCAGCAAAGTAGTACTAGCCCCCTACGAGCAGTACTTC.

The V gene is TRBV5-6, the J gene TRBJ1-1; perhaps TRBD1 as D (6 bases). Trimming took off 3 bases at V and 4 bases at J, with 10 bases between the two ends. Looked up from germline, CDR1 is SGHDT and CDR2 is YYEEEE. CDR3 length: 13 amino acids. The CDR3 here is CASSSDSSTEAFF. The CDR3 region has the DNA TGTGCCAGCAGCTCGGACAGTTCCACTGAAGCTTTCTTT.

The sample holds one count of this clone. J is TRBJ2-7 and V is TRBV6-1, with 9 bases fitting TRBD1. There are 13 residues in the CDR3. Germline loops: CDR1 MNHNS, CDR2 SASEGT. This CDR3 is CTAHRGRNYEQYF. The CDR3 DNA is TGTACCGCCCACAGGGGGCGCAACTACGAGCAGTACTTC.

This chain links TRBV4-2 with TRBJ2-7, with TRBD1 as a possible D gene (6 bases). There are 17 residues in the CDR3. CDR1 and CDR2 (germline): LGHNA, YNFKEQ. Trimming cost V 0 bases and J 1 base, with 16 bases left between them. CDR3 region: CASSQDRAGAGSYEQYF. The CDR3 DNA sequence: TGTGCCAGCAGCCAAGACCGGGCAGGGGCAGGGTCCTACGAGCAGTACTTC.

J is TRBJ2-7 and V is TRBV7-9, with D unresolved. Germline loops: CDR1 SEHNR, CDR2 FQNEAQ (reference sequence). CDR3 length: 13 residues. V lost 3 bases to trimming and J lost 6 bases, with 12 bases between them. DNA of the CDR3: TGTGCCAGCAGCTTCCAAACAGTGGTCGAGCAGTACTTC. Translating it yields CASSFQTVVEQYF.

The gene calls are TRBV28 and TRBJ1-5; a possible D gene is TRBD1 (5 bases). V lost 7 bases and J lost 1, with 11 bases in between. The CDR3 runs 14 residues. Germline V CDR1 and CDR2: MDHEN, SYDVKM. Here the CDR3 reads CASNWGGSNQPQHF. CDR3 bases: TGTGCCAGCAACTGGGGGGGGAGCAATCAGCCCCAGCATTTT.

V gene TRBV5-1 combines with J gene TRBJ2-1, with TRBD2 as a possible D gene (6 bases). CDR3 size: 16 residues. Trimming took 2 bases from V and 0 from J, leaving 12 bases between them. Germline V CDR1 and CDR2: SGHRS, YFSETQ. The CDR3 DNA sequence: TGCGCCAGCAGCTTAGCGGGCCAAAGCTCCTACAATGAGCAGTTCTTC. It is translated as CASSLAGQSSYNEQFF. Full variable domain (outside the CDR3, taken from reference TRBV5-1 and TRBJ2-1): KAGVTQTPRYLIKTRGQQVTLSCSPISGHRSVSWYQQTPGQGLQFLFEYFSETQRNKGNFPGRFSGRQFSNSRSEMNVSTLELGDSALYLCASSLAGQSSYNEQFFGPGTRLTVL.

This clone was recorded only once. This rearrangement joins TRBV19 to TRBJ1-2; 11 nucleotides line up with TRBD1. V lost 1 base to trimming and J lost 7 bases; unmatched junction nucleotides: 2. The germline gives CDR1 LNHDA, CDR2 SQIVND (reference sequence). CDR3 length: 14 amino acids. CDR3 sequence (DNA): TGTGCCAGTAGTATAGGGACAGGGGGCCTTGGCTACACCTTC. Its translation is CASSIGTGGLGYTF.

V gene TRBV30 combines with J gene TRBJ2-5; 7 bases line up with TRBD2. CDR1 and CDR2 (germline): GTSNPN, SVGIG (reference sequence). After removal of 4 bases from V and 5 bases from J, the junction contained 13 bases not matched to a gene. The CDR3 is made up of 15 amino acids. The CDR3 DNA reads as TGTGCCTGGACCCGCCCCTACGGGAGGCGTGAGACCCAGTACTTC. It translates to CAWTRPYGRRETQYF.